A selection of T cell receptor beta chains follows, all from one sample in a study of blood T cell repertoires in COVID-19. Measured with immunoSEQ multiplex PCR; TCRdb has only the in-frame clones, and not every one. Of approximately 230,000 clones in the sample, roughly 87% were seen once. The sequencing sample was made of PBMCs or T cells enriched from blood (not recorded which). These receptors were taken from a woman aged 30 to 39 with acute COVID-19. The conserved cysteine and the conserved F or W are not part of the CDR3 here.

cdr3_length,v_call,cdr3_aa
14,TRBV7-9,ASSFVGDATNEKLF
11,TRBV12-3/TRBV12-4,ASSIGGNTEAF
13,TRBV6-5,ASSPQGWGGNTIY
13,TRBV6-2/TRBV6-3,ASSQLTGEEYGYT
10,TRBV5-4,ASSLDSNEQF
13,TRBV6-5,ASSLGGSAGNTIY
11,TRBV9,ASNPGEGYGYT
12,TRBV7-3,ASSQTGANTEAF
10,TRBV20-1,SASGRGYEQF
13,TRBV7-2,ASSTRLAGTDTQY
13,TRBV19,ASSSPGYQNTEAF
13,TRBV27,ASSLAGVKTDTQY
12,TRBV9,ASSTRGATDTQY
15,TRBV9,ASSVGPGGSMTDTQY
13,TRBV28,ASSRLRGFNEKLF
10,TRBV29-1,SVEASADRGF
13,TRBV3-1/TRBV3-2,ASSQVGGRNTEAF
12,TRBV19,ASSTRGWSYEQY
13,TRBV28,ASSLMLVVAGELF
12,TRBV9,ASSATGDNSPLH
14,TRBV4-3,ASSPTAQATYNEQF
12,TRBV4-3,ASSQARASDGVY
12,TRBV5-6,ASSRRTGDYGYT
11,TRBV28,ASSSGAYQPQH
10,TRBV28,ASIGGTYGYT
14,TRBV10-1,ASSEFGTASGNTIY
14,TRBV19,ASSIVLASANNEQF
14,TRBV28,ASSLVLRQGAYEQY
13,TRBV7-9,ASSWDSGIGNTIY
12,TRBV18,ASSPGQLNSPLH
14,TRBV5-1,ASSLAAGGQFYGYT
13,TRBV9,ASSVSPQRLTEQF
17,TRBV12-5,ASGLAAGLAGGAPNEQF
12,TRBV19,ASRVWASNQPQH
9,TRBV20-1,PLGGDYGYT
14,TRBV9,ASSVGVAENTGELF
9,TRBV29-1,SVGLGVEQF
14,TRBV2,ASSERASAYNSPLH
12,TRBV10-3,AITGTGGPGELF
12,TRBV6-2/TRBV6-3,ASSPGGFNSPLH
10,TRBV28,ASSFLLYEQY
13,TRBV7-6,ASSPGVAGGNEQF
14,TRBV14,ASSHLPRVGTTEAF
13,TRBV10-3,AISGSGRTGNEQF
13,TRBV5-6,ASSLYGSSYNEQF